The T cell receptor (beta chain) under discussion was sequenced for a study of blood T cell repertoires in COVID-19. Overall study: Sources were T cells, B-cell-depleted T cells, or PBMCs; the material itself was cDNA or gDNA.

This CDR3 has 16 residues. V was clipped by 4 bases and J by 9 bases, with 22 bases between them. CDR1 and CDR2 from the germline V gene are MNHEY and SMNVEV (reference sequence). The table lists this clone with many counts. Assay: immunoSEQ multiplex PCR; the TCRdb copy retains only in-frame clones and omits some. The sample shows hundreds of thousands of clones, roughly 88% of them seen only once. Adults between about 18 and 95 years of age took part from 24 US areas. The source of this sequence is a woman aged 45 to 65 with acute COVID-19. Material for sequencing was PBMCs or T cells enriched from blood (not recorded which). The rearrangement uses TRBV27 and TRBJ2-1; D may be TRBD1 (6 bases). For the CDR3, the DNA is TGTGCCAGCAGTTCAAATACTTTTGACAGGTTTTTTGAGCAGTTCTTC. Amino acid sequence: CASSSNTFDRFFEQFF.